One T cell receptor beta chain is described in this entry. No antigen is known for it. No base-level quality is on record; no much larger clone is a single base apart. For CDR1 and CDR2, the germline V gene lists SGHAT and FQNNGV. Deletion took 3 bases off V and 7 bases off J, with a span of 13 bases between the germline ends. Measured from the cysteine to the phenylalanine, the CDR3 is 13 residues long. The DNA shown is the 39-base CDR3, in frame from base 1. The data were obtained in a study of cytomegalovirus exposure and HLA in healthy donors (dated by TCRdb to 2016 to 2017). With respect to the entire study: An earlier analysis of approximately 640 of the donors reported approximately 300 Gb of sequence data and 120 million or so unique TCR beta sequences from about 180 million T cells. Roughly 300 gigabases of sequencing data and tens of millions of unique TCR sequences were included in an early release covering 550 to 650 HLA-typed donors. Of the approximately 400 genotyped donors, approximately 83% fell in the genetic ancestry cluster associated with self-reported Caucasian donors. The study aimed to test whether signatures of past pathogen exposure could be identified by cataloging public T cell receptors. The study profiled the T cell repertoires of about 640 subjects by immunosequencing and related them to cytomegalovirus serostatus. Along with the approximately 620-subject first cohort, a separate validation cohort of over a hundred different subjects was used. High-throughput TCR immunosequencing, statistical association of individual TCRs with disease status, and machine learning were combined to predict cytomegalovirus infection status. A later analysis re-examined previously published TCR beta repertoires from 500 to 700 donors and added high-resolution HLA genotyping to investigate patterns of TCR occurrence. Rather than using new phenotypic data, the later analysis identified candidate immune exposures from TCR beta sequences and from how often those sequences occurred across donors. In an earlier analysis of more than 550 of the donors, high-throughput TCR beta sequencing was used to judge whether each TCR beta V gene segment behaved as functional or pseudogenic. Donor age, sex, ethnicity and CMV serostatus were compiled together with the repertoire data. In a later genetic analysis, genome-wide SNP genotypes for about three fifths of the roughly 670 donors were used, and that subset was treated as a discovery cohort. All discovery cohort repertoires had been generated on a single sequencing platform. Class I and class II HLA loci were covered by the typing at four-digit resolution. Typing coverage differed by locus: A, B, C, DRB1 and DQB1 were typed in roughly 620-630 donors, DQA1 in 522, DPA1 in nearly 610, and DPB1 in 400 to 490. A handful of DR-DQ haplotypes were handled as single units for association and clustering because linkage in the cohort was strong. Among about 370 genotyped donors of the cohort, an average of approximately 220,000 unique TCR beta nucleotide sequences was sequenced per donor, of which about 19% were non-productive.

In total, roughly 710 healthy bone marrow donors made up the cohort. All cohort members were sampled while nominally healthy, although unrecorded immune exposures were likely present. The donor tested CMV seronegative, placing the donor among the 350 or so seronegative members of the cohort. Every donor gave a peripheral blood sample, and the peripheral blood mononuclear cells from that sample were used for TCR beta sequencing. Genomic DNA extraction from the blood cell samples was performed with the Qiagen DNeasy Blood Extraction Kit. The research as a whole found: Most TCR sequences were observed very rarely across donors, whereas some public TCRs were present in many individuals. A later genetic analysis associated a missense DCLRE1C variant with V-gene and J-gene trimming of TCR beta chains, and an independent cohort replicated the association. Three of the identified cytomegalovirus-associated TCR beta chains were confirmed in vitro to be specific for cytomegalovirus antigens. According to the authors, the approach could potentially be generalized to other disease states and immunological phenotypes. Roughly uniform sequencing depth across donors was assumed in presence/absence analyses, although this assumption may not hold. Because some donors lacked HLA typing at each locus, the association tests relied only on the typed subset. According to a later analysis, most CMV-associated TCR beta chains appeared to be HLA-restricted, and the HLA associations seemed to be driven largely by CMV exposure. A total of about 180 TCR beta chains were listed by the study as associated with cytomegalovirus. According to a later analysis, TCR association rates differed among HLA loci, with DRB1 alleles showing the most associated TCRs and HLA-C alleles showing the fewest. Strong co-occurrence of HLA alleles, especially DR and DQ, made assigning TCR associations to individual alleles difficult. The sequencing pipeline was judged likely to have produced a cluster of highly shared sequence variants as a technical artifact. This cohort had only TCR beta chains sequenced, and the lack of alpha or paired-chain data limited which features could be detected. A later analysis associated about 16,000 TCR beta sequences with specific HLA alleles at a false discovery rate of 0.05. Some IMGT-functional V segments, including TRBV6-2 and TRBV6-3, could not be told apart with the 87-base-pair reads, so those segments were excluded. Approximately 18 rarely observed V segments, including chromosome 9 orphons, were excluded from the earlier analysis of several hundred of the donors because counts were too low. Immune exposure information for the cohort was limited to CMV serostatus. In a later genetic analysis, fewer N-insertions in productive TCRs were reported among donors in an Asian-associated ancestry cluster than the 666-donor mean. Correlated functional status among segregating V segments might reflect linkage disequilibrium, but an unknown experimental factor could not be ruled out. Cytomegalovirus status was reported to be diagnosed by the classifier with high specificity and sensitivity in both the original and validation cohorts. A further reported finding was that TCR beta sequences accurately predicted the HLA-A and HLA-B alleles for most subjects in the first cohort. Broadly in line with IMGT annotations, most TCR beta V segments showed up in productive rearrangements about 87% or about 30% of the time in an earlier analysis of approximately 640 of the donors. Compared with equally common non-associated chains, HLA-associated TCR beta chains in a later analysis were more clonally expanded and had lower generation probabilities. In a later analysis, several top co-occurrence clusters were reported to appear linked to parvovirus B19, influenza, CMV and Epstein-Barr virus.

Receptor amplification or capture employed the immunoSEQ multiplex PCR assay. The multiplex PCR relied on a mix of 60 forward primers for TCR Vbeta segments and 13 reverse primers for TCR Jbeta segments. The CDR3 region of rearranged TCR beta genes was amplified from genomic DNA with a multiplex PCR assay. On the Illumina HiSeq System, the amplified TCR beta libraries were sequenced as 87-base-pair reads. The authors processed their data as follows. A later analysis tallied 75 million to 95 million unique TCR beta chains across the 600 to 700 repertoires, and about 10 million of those chains were shared by two or more donors. Raw reads were error-corrected and collapsed into unique sequences with a nearest-neighbor algorithm that merged closely related sequences to remove PCR and sequencing errors. To assign V, D and J gene segments, CDR3 sequences were aligned to IMGT reference sequences. Each retained sequence needed at least a six-nucleotide match to both a V gene segment and a J gene segment. Rearrangements were classified as productive when the CDR3 lacked stop codons and remained in frame with V and J, and all other rearrangements were classified as non-productive. CDR3 was defined according to IMGT convention as the region running from the second conserved V-encoded cysteine to the conserved J-encoded phenylalanine. Sequences without an unambiguous match to a single V gene segment were excluded from the earlier analysis of several hundred of the donors. An earlier analysis of several hundred of the donors called V segments functional above 56.7% productive rearrangements and segregating when the between-donor standard deviation exceeded 5%. A statistical classification framework was built for diagnosing cytomegalovirus status from the catalog of TCR beta chain sequences. V and J gene assignment, in a later analysis, came from comparing TCR nucleotide sequences with IMGT/GENE-DB human TR gene sequences. Using the TCRdist pipeline, a later analysis assigned CDR3 sequences along with most-parsimonious VDJ recombination scenarios. In a later analysis, each TCR beta chain was defined by its CDR3 amino acid sequence together with its V-gene family, and reads lacking a unique V-gene family were excluded. In a later analysis, several hundred highly shared, low-generation-probability nucleotide sequences were removed to address suspected cross-contamination and a sequencing artifact. In a later analysis, a clonal expansion index for each public chain was calculated from normalized within-repertoire ranks of inferred template counts. A later analysis computed generation probabilities with a VDJ recombination model fitted to out-of-frame rearrangements, and checked the results against IGoR. Hypergeometric tests were used in a later analysis to score TCR-TCR, TCR-HLA and TCR-CMV co-occurrence, with a repertoire-size bias correction applied to the TCR pairs. False discovery rates were estimated in a later analysis by permuting HLA or CMV assignments 20 times. In a later analysis, co-occurring TCRs were grouped using DBSCAN, and TCRdist sequence similarity was added for clustering within HLA-allele-positive subsets. Repertoires with fewer than 30,000 or more than 120,000 public chains were left out of co-occurrence clustering, as were several repertoires with anomalous nucleotide sharing. The table was pulled from immuneACCESS by TCRdb, which kept in-frame rearrangements only. Such tables lose some clones; where checked, under half of the loss comes from unresolved V genes, and the rest has no known cause. V, J and clone size derive from that table, while D and trimming were established from the DNA sequence. The sample has about 180,000 clones on record, about four fifths of them singletons. The top ten clones comprise approximately 2.1% of the sample.

The chain is assembled from TRBV11-2 and TRBJ2-7; possibly the D gene is TRBD2, per 5 matching bases. The receptor was derived from a woman aged 25 to 39 in good health and CMV-seronegative. Material: PBMCs. The nucleotide sequence is given as TGTGCCAGCAGCTTGGTGATTTCGGGGGAGCAGTACTTC. This translates into CASSLVISGEQYF. Here the CDR3 is joined to the reference TRBV11-2 and TRBJ2-7 genes, and the full variable domain is: EAGVAQSPRYKIIEKRQSVAFWCNPISGHATLYWYQQILGQGPKLLIQFQNNGVVDDSQLPKDRFSAERLKGVDSTLKIQPAKLEDSAVYLCASSLVISGEQYFGPGTRLTVT.